These 11 T cell receptor beta chains were sequenced from one sample in a study of T-cell reconstitution after alpha-beta-depleted transplantation in children. As it was prepared, the TCRbeta library received unique molecular identifiers. TCRdb re-derived calls from the PCR reads in MiXCR, one entry per CDR3 protein. The data contain hundreds of thousands of distinct CDR3 sequences, roughly 14% of them singletons. The sample here was PBMCs, taken before TCRalphabeta/CD19-depleted stem cell transplant. The receptors come from a girl aged 2-10 years with congenital amegakaryocytic thrombocytopenia, due to receive a stem cell transplant.

This chain joins TRBV7-8 and TRBJ2-1; 10 nucleotides align to TRBD2. Per the germline V gene, CDR1 is SGHVS and CDR2 is FQNEAQ. The CDR3 is made up of 18 amino acids. J was trimmed by 6 bases and V by 3 bases; bases with no gene match: 14. The CDR3 sequence: CASSFSRPAGGPGNEQFF. The CDR3 coding sequence is TGTGCCAGCAGCTTTTCCCGGCCAGCGGGAGGGCCGGGCAATGAGCAGTTCTTC.

This clonotype was observed many times. The rearrangement uses TRBV20-1 and TRBJ1-2; the D is unclear. V lost 0 bases, J lost 1 base, and 9 bases lay in between. This CDR3 is built from 14 residues. The germline gives CDR1 DFQATT, CDR2 SNEGSKA (reference sequence). CDR3 DNA sequence: TGCAGTGCTAGAGATCTCGAGGTTAACTATGGCTACACCTTC. It is translated as CSARDLEVNYGYTF.

Regarding this clonotype: The CDR3 does not end in the conserved phenylalanine or tryptophan, so this is likely a read error. This sequence joins TRBV27 and TRBJ2-1, with unresolved D. Trimming removed 7 bases from V and 2 bases from J, with 15 bases in between. From germline, CDR1 is MNHEY and CDR2 SMNVEV (reference sequence). This CDR3 has 15 residues. The CDR3 loop reads CASTSTLVTYNEQFL. CDR3 nucleotide sequence: TGTGCCAGCACCTCGACCCTCGTTACCTACAATGAGCAGTTCCTC.

V and J are TRBV6-1 and TRBJ2-3; tentative D call: TRBD2 (6 bases). CDR3 size: 16 residues. Trimming shortened V by 6 bases and J by 4 bases, and 20 bases separated the two germline ends. Germline lookup yields CDR1 MNHNS and CDR2 SASEGT. The chain's CDR3 is CASSRASVSNADTQYF. DNA of the CDR3: TGTGCCAGCAGCCGAGCTAGCGTGAGCAACGCAGATACGCAGTATTTT.

This clonotype was seen more than once but under ten times. This chain uses TRBV28 with TRBJ2-7, with D tentatively TRBD2 (5 bases). This CDR3 comprises 16 residues. Trimming pared 7 bases from V and 2 bases from J, leaving 21 bases between. CDR1 MDHEN and CDR2 SYDVKM come from the germline V gene. The CDR3 nucleotides are TGTGCCAGCACCCCTCCCGGACTTACTGGTACCTACGAGCAGTACTTC. Protein: CASTPPGLTGTYEQYF.

This clonotype has a handful of counts. J is TRBJ2-1 and V is TRBV11-3; TRBD1 might be the D (6 bases). The CDR3 has 14 amino acids. Germline V gene data show CDR1 as SGHNT and CDR2 as YENEEA. With 5 bases removed from V and 5 bases from J, the gap between germline ends came to 13 bases. The CDR3: CASSPRDKDNEQFF. The CDR3 DNA reads TGTGCCAGCAGCCCCCGGGACAAAGACAATGAGCAGTTCTTC.

This clonotype was seen at least ten times. The chain couples TRBV20-1 to TRBJ1-5, with a possible D match to TRBD1 (5 bases). The germline CDR1 and CDR2 sequences are DFQATT and SNEGSKA (reference sequence). This CDR3 spans 15 amino acids. V gave up 6 bases and J gave up 11 bases, with 26 bases separating them. The CDR3 DNA reads TGCAGTGCCCGAACTATGACGGGGGAAGGGTGGTCCCAGCATTTT. Translation: CSARTMTGEGWSQHF.

J is TRBJ2-1 and V is TRBV2, with D possibly called TRBD1 or TRBD2 (6 bases each). Germline V gene data show CDR1 as SNHLY and CDR2 as FYNNEI. The CDR3 has 15 residues. Trimming left V 4 bases short and J 8 bases short, with 18 bases between. CDR3 coding DNA: TGTGCCAGCAGTGGGGGGCGGGGAGGTGTCGATGAGCAGTTCTTC. Translating it yields CASSGGRGGVDEQFF.

J is TRBJ2-1 and V is TRBV18; D is ambiguous. V dropped 2 bases and J dropped 8 bases, with 13 bases sitting between them. CDR1 and CDR2 (germline): KGHSH, LQKENI. The length of the CDR3 is 14 residues. This chain's CDR3 is CASSPLDPRDEQFF. The CDR3 bases are TGTGCCAGCTCACCATTAGACCCTCGGGATGAGCAGTTCTTC. Full variable domain (missing parts from reference TRBV18 and TRBJ2-1): NAGVMQNPRHLVRRRGQEARLRCSPMKGHSHVYWYRQLPEEGLKFMVYLQKENIIDESGMPKERFSAEFPKEGPSILRIQQVVRGDSAAYFCASSPLDPRDEQFFGPGTRLTVL.

The chain couples TRBV29-1 to TRBJ1-1; D gene uncertain. The V gene's germline CDR1 is SQVTM and CDR2 ANQGSEA. The CDR3 covers 13 residues. The V end lost 7 bases, the J end lost 0 bases, and 12 bases lay between the germline ends. CDR3 residues: CSARRTVNTEAFF. The CDR3 DNA reads as TGCAGCGCCCGCCGGACCGTGAACACTGAAGCTTTCTTT. The full variable domain, completed using reference TRBV29-1 and TRBJ1-1, is SAVISQKPSRDICQRGTSLTIQCQVDSQVTMMFWYRQQPGQSLTLIATANQGSEATYESGFVIDKFPISRPNLTFSTLTVSNMSPEDSSIYLCSARRTVNTEAFFGQGTRLTVV.

This clonotype has only a few counts. The rearrangement joins TRBV5-5 to TRBJ2-7, with D unclear. Trimming took 5 bases from V and 2 from J, leaving 11 bases between them. Germline CDR1 reads SGHKS; CDR2 reads YYEKEE (reference sequence). The CDR3 consists of 13 residues. The CDR3 DNA reads TGTGCCAGCAGGTTGAGACTCGCCTACGAGCAGTACTTC. It is translated as CASRLRLAYEQYF.